Each of the 7 T cell receptor beta chains below was sequenced from the same sample in a study of cytomegalovirus exposure and HLA in healthy donors. Researchers ran the PCR with 60 Vbeta and 13 Jbeta primers. Produced via immunoSEQ multiplex PCR; TCRdb's table is partial and in-frame only. This sample has around 120,000 clones; around three quarters occur once, and the top ten carry 2% to 2.5%. Input material: PBMCs. The receptors were gathered from a man between 18 and 29 years old in good health and CMV-seronegative.

The sample holds a few counts of this clone. The chain is built from TRBV28 and TRBJ2-1; D remains unclear. Looked up from germline, CDR1 is MDHEN and CDR2 is SYDVKM. Trimming shortened V by 6 bases and J by 8 bases, and 8 bases separated the two germline ends. This CDR3 contains 11 residues. Here the CDR3 reads CASRVGYEQFF. For the CDR3, the DNA is TGTGCCAGCAGAGTCGGGTATGAGCAGTTCTTC.

This chain connects TRBV28 to TRBJ1-4; the match to TRBD1 covers 9 bases. J gave up 7 bases and V 6 bases, and 12 bases lay outside the gene matches. Germline CDR1 reads MDHEN; CDR2 reads SYDVKM. This CDR3 region has 16 residues. CDR3 amino acids: CASRGSLGQGGEKLFF. In DNA form, the CDR3 reads TGTGCCAGCAGGGGTTCTCTGGGACAGGGTGGTGAAAAACTGTTTTTT.

The chain combines TRBV10-3 with TRBJ2-7; 10 bases fit TRBD2. The germline gives CDR1 ENHRY, CDR2 SYGVKD. Trimming removed 6 bases from V and 5 bases from J; junction bases left unmatched: 4. The CDR3 covers 13 residues. CDR3 loop: CAIRPSGSHEQYV. The CDR3 DNA is TGTGCCATCAGACCTAGCGGGAGTCACGAGCAGTACGTC.

The V gene is TRBV9, the J gene TRBJ2-1, with a possible D match to TRBD2 (6 bases). In germline, CDR1 is SGDLS, CDR2 YYNGEE. V was pared by 2 bases and J by 0 bases, with 12 bases between. This CDR3 is built from 16 residues. The chain's CDR3 is CASSVGGESSYNEQFF. DNA of the CDR3: TGTGCCAGCAGCGTTGGCGGGGAGAGCTCCTACAATGAGCAGTTCTTC.

This rearrangement joins TRBV10-2 to TRBJ2-3; D is unclear. The V gene lost 5 bases and the J gene lost 2 bases, with 11 bases spanning the gap. Germline V lookup: CDR1 WSHSY, CDR2 SAAADI. The CDR3 loop spans 14 amino acids. The CDR3 spells CASSPRSFTDTQYF. The CDR3 bases are TGCGCCAGCAGTCCTAGGTCCTTCACAGATACGCAGTATTTT.

This chain connects TRBV6-6 to TRBJ1-5; D perhaps matches TRBD1 (5 bases). Germline lookup yields CDR1 MNHNY and CDR2 SVGAGI (reference sequence). Trimming took 7 bases from V and 0 from J, leaving 13 bases between them. The CDR3 spans 15 residues. The CDR3 spells CASIQAGYSNQPQHF. The CDR3 region has the DNA TGTGCCAGCATCCAAGCAGGGTATAGCAATCAGCCCCAGCATTTT.

The chain couples TRBV18 to TRBJ2-5, with 7 positions matching TRBD2. Germline V lookup: CDR1 KGHSH, CDR2 LQKENI. This CDR3 comprises 15 residues. With 3 bases clipped from V and 2 bases from J, the junction kept 6 bases outside the gene matches. The CDR3 loop is CASSPDWGGQETQYF. Written as DNA, the CDR3 is TGTGCCAGCTCACCTGACTGGGGGGGACAAGAGACCCAGTACTTC.